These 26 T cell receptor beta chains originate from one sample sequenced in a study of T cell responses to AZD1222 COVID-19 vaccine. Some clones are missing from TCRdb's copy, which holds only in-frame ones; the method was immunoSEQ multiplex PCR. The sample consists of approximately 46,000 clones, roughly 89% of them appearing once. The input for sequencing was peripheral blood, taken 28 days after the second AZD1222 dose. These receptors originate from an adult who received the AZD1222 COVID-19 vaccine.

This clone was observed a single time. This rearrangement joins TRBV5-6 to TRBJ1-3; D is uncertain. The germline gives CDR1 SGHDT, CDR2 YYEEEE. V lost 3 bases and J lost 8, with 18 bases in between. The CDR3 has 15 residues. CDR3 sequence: CASSSLGFLVDTIYF. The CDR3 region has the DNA TGTGCCAGCAGCTCCCTGGGCTTTCTGGTGGACACCATATATTTT.

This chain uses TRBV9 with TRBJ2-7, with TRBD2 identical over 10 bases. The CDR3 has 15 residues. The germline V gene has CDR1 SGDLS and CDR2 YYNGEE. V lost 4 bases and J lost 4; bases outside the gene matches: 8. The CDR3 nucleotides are TGTGCCAGCAGCCCCGAACTAGCGGGACCATACGAGCAGTACTTC. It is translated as CASSPELAGPYEQYF.

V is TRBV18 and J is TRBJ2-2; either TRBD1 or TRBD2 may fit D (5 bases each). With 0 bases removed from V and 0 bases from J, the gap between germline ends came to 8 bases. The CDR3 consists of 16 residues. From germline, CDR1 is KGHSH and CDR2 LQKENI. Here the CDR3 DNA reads TGTGCCAGCTCACCACCCCAGGGACCGAACACCGGGGAGCTGTTTTTT. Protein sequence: CASSPPQGPNTGELFF.

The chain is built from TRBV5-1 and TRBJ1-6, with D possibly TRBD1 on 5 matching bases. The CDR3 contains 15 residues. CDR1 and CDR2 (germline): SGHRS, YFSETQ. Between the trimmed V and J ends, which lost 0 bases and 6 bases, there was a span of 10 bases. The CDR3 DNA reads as TGCGCCAGCAGCTTGGCCTGGGGGATTAATTCACCCCTCCACTTT. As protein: CASSLAWGINSPLHF.

The CDR3 DNA reads TGTGCCACCCCGGGACTAGCGGAACTAAGAACCGGGGAGCTGTTTTTT. Residues: CATPGLAELRTGELFF. The rearrangement uses TRBV7-8 and TRBJ2-2; 11 bases fit TRBD2. J lost 5 bases, V lost 10 bases, and 12 bases had no gene match. The CDR3 has 16 amino acids. Germline CDR1 and CDR2: SGHVS and FQNEAQ.

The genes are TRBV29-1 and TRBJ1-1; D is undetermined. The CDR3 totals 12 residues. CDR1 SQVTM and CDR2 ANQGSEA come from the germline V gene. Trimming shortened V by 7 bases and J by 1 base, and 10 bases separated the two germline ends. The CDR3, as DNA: TGCAGCGGCCTGAGACAGAACACTGAAGCTTTCTTT. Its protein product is CSGLRQNTEAFF.

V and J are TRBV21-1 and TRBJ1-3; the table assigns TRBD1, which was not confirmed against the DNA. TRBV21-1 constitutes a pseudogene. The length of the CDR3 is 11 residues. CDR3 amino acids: CASSSQNTIYF. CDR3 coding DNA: TGTGCCAGCAGCTCTCAGAACACCATATATTTT.

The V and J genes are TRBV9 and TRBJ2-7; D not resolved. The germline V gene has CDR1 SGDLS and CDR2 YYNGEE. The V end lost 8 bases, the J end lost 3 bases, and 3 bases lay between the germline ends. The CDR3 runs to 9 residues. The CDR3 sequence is CARFYEQYF. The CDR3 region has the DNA TGTGCCAGATTCTACGAGCAGTACTTC. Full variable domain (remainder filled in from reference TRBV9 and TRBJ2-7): DSGVTQTPKHLITATGQRVTLRCSPRSGDLSVYWYQQSLDQGLQFLIQYYNGEERAKGNILERFSAQQFPDLHSELNLSSLELGDSALYFCARFYEQYFGPGTRLTVT.

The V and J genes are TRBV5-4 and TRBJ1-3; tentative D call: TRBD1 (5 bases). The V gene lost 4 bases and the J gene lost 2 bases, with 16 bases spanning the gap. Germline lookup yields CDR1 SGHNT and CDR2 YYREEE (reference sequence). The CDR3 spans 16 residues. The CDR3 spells CASSPGNGAAGNTIYF. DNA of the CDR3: TGTGCCAGCAGCCCCGGTAATGGGGCAGCTGGAAACACCATATATTTT. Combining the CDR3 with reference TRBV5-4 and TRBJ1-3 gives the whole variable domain ETGVTQSPTHLIKTRGQQVTLRCSSQSGHNTVSWYQQALGQGPQFIFQYYREEENGRGNFPPRFSGLQFPNYSSELNVNALELDDSALYLCASSPGNGAAGNTIYFGEGSWLTVV.

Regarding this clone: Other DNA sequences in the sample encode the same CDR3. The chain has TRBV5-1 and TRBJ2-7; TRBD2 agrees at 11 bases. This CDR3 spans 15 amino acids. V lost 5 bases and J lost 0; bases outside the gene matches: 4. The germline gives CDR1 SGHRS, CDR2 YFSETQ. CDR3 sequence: CASSSTSGSSYEQYF. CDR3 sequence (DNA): TGCGCCAGCAGTAGCACTAGCGGGAGCTCCTACGAGCAGTACTTC.

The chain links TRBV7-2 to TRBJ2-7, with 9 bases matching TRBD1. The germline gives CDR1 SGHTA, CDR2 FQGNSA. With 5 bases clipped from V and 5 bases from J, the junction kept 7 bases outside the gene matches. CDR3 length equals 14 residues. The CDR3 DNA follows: TGTGCCAGCAGCCCGGACAGGGGAAGCGACGAGCAGTACTTC. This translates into CASSPDRGSDEQYF.

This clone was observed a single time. The CDR3 region has the DNA TGTGCCATCAGTGAAACTAGTAGCGTCCTAGCTGGCGATACGCAGTATTTT. Translation gives CAISETSSVLAGDTQYF. The rearrangement links TRBV10-3 to TRBJ2-3; TRBD2 might be the D (5 bases). Germline V lookup: CDR1 ENHRY, CDR2 SYGVKD. V was shortened by 3 bases and J by 6 bases, with 22 bases between the two germline ends. This CDR3 has 17 amino acids.

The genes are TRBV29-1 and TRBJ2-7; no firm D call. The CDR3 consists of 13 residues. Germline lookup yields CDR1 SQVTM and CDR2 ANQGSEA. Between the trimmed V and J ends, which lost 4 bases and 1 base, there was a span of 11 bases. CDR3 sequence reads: CSVALVRSYEQYF. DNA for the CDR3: TGCAGCGTTGCCCTGGTCAGATCCTACGAGCAGTACTTC.

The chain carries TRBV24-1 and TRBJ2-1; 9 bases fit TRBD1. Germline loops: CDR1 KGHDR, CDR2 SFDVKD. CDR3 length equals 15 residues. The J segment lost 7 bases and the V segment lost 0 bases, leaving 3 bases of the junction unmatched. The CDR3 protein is CATSDLLGQGNEQFF. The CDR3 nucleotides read TGTGCCACCAGTGATTTGCTAGGACAGGGGAATGAGCAGTTCTTC.

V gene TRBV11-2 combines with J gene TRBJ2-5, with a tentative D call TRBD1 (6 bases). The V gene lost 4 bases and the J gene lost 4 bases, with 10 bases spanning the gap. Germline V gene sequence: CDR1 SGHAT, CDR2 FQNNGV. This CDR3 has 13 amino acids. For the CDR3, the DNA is TGTGCCAGCAGCTGGGGACAAGGAGAGACCCAGTACTTC. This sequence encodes CASSWGQGETQYF.

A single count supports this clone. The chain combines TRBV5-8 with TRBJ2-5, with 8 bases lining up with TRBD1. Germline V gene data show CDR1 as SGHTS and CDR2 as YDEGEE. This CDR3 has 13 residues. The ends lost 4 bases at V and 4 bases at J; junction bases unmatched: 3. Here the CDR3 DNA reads TGTGCCAGCAGCGGCAGGGGGCTAGAGACCCAGTACTTC. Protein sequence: CASSGRGLETQYF.

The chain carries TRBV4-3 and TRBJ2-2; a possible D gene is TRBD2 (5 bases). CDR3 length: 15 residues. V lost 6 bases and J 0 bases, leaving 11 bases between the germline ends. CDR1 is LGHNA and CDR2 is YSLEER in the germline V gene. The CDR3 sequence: CASRLSVTNTGELFF. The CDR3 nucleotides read TGCGCCAGCAGACTTAGCGTTACGAACACCGGGGAGCTGTTTTTT.

For the CDR3, the DNA is TGTGCCAGCAGTTGGGTACAGGCCCTCGGCACTGAAGCTTTCTTT. Its protein is CASSWVQALGTEAFF. This chain uses TRBV11-2 with TRBJ1-1, with D possibly matching TRBD1 (5 bases). V was clipped by 6 bases and J by 4 bases, with 18 bases between them. The germline CDR1 and CDR2 sequences are SGHAT and FQNNGV. The CDR3 runs 15 residues.

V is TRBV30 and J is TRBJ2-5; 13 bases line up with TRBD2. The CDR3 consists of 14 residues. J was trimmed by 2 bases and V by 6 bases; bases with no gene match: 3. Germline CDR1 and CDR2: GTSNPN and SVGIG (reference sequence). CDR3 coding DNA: TGTGCCTGCCGACTAGCGGGGGGTCAAGAGACCCAGTACTTC. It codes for CACRLAGGQETQYF.

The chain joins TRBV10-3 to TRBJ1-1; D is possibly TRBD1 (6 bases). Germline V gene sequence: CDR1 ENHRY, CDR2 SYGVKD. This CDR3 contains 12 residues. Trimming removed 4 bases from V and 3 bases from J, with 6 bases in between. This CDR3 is CAISAGDTEAFF. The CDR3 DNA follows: TGTGCCATCAGTGCAGGGGACACTGAAGCTTTCTTT.

DNA for the CDR3: TGTGCCAGTAGTATCCGCGGGGCCTCCTACAATGAGCAGTTCTTC. Translating gives CASSIRGASYNEQFF. The rearrangement links TRBV19 to TRBJ2-1, with D possibly matching TRBD2 (6 bases). CDR3 length equals 15 residues. V lost 3 bases to trimming and J lost 0 bases, with 9 bases between them. Germline CDR1 LNHDA, CDR2 SQIVND (reference sequence).

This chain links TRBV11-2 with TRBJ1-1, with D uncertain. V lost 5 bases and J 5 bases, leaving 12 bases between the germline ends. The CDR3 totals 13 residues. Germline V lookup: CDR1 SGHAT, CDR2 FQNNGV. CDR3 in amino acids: CASSPLKRTEAFF. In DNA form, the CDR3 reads TGTGCCAGCAGCCCCCTAAAAAGAACTGAAGCTTTCTTT.

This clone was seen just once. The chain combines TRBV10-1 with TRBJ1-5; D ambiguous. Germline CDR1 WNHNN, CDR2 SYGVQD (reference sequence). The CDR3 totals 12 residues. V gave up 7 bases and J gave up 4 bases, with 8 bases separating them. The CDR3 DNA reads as TGCGCCAGCAACTTCAATAATCAGCCCCAGCATTTT. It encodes CASNFNNQPQHF.

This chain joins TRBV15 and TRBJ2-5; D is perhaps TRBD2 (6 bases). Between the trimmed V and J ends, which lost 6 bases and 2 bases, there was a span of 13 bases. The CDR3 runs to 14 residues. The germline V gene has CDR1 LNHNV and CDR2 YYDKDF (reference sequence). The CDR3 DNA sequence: TGTGCCACCAGGATCATCGGGGGACAAGAGACCCAGTACTTC. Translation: CATRIIGGQETQYF. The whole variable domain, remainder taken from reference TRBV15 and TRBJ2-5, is DAMVIQNPRYQVTQFGKPVTLSCSQTLNHNVMYWYQQKSSQAPKLLFHYYDKDFNNEADTPDNFQSRRPNTSFCFLDIRSPGLGDTAMYLCATRIIGGQETQYFGPGTRLLVL.

This CDR3 reads CASSPSIAGGNEQYF. The CDR3 DNA is TGCGCCAGCAGCCCCTCTATAGCGGGAGGGAACGAGCAGTACTTC. The V gene is TRBV4-3, the J gene TRBJ2-7; 11 bases map to TRBD2. The ends lost 4 bases at V and 5 bases at J; junction bases unmatched: 7. CDR3 length equals 15 residues. Germline V gene sequence: CDR1 LGHNA, CDR2 YSLEER.

The DNA of the CDR3 is TGCGCCAGCAGCTCCGTTGTTAGCGCAACTTACAATGAGCAGTTCTTC. Translation gives CASSSVVSATYNEQFF. This chain connects TRBV5-1 to TRBJ2-1; a possible D gene is TRBD2 (5 bases). The CDR3 spans 16 residues. The germline V gene has CDR1 SGHRS and CDR2 YFSETQ. Trimming stripped 3 bases from V and 4 bases from J, with 17 bases between.